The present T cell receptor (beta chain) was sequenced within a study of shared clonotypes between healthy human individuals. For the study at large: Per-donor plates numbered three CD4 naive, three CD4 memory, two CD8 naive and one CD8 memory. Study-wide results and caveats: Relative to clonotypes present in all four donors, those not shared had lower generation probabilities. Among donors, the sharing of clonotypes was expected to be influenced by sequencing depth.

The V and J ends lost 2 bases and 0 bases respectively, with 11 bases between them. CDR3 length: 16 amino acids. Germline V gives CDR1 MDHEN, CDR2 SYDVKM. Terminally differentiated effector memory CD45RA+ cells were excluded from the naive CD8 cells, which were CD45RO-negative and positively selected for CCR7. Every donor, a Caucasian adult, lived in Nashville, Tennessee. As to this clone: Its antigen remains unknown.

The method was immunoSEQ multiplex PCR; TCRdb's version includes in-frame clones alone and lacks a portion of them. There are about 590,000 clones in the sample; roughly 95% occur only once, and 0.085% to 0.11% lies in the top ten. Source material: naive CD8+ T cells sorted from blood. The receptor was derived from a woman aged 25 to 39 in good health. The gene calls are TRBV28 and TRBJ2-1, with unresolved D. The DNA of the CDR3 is TGTGCCAGCAGTTTAAAGACAAGAAGCTCCTACAATGAGCAGTTCTTC. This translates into CASSLKTRSSYNEQFF.